A selection of T cell receptor beta chains follows, all from one sample in a study of tumor-infiltrating lymphocytes in primary liver carcinoma. Using its own MiXCR run on the multiplex PCR reads, TCRdb lists one record per CDR3 protein. The data contain approximately 30,000 distinct CDR3 sequences, over 65% of them seen just once; the ten biggest clones take up over 30%. The sample taken for sequencing was liver tumor tissue from sampling region 5. These receptors all come from a man aged 40-55 years with primary liver carcinoma and hepatitis B virus infection. CDR3s include the opening cysteine and the closing phenylalanine or tryptophan. A D gene is named only where the DNA matches it firmly. The size field is filled for only some rows; it gives once, few, many or a size class.

D gene: NA
clone size: NA
V gene: TRBV6-2/TRBV6-3
J gene: TRBJ2-2
CDR3 protein: CASIYFLGGELFF
CDR3 DNA: TGTGCCAGCATTTACTTCCTAGGCGGGGAGCTGTTTTTT

D gene: NA
clone size: NA
V gene: TRBV6-2/TRBV6-3
J gene: TRBJ2-7
CDR3 protein: CASRGRGRPEQYF
CDR3 DNA: TGTGCTAGCAGGGGTAGAGGGAGGCCCGAGCAGTACTTC

D gene: NA
clone size: NA
V gene: TRBV11-2
J gene: TRBJ2-3
CDR3 protein: CASSRQPINLTDTQYF
CDR3 DNA: TGTGCCAGCAGCAGACAACCCATCAACCTAACAGATACGCAGTATTTT

D gene: NA
clone size: NA
V gene: TRBV11-2
J gene: TRBJ2-7
CDR3 protein: CATSRHNAQGGEHYF
CDR3 DNA: TGTGCCACCAGCCGACATAATGCACAGGGCGGTGAGCACTACTTC

D gene: NA
clone size: many
V gene: TRBV11-2
J gene: TRBJ2-2
CDR3 protein: CASSLDRTGELFF
CDR3 DNA: TGTGCCAGCAGCTTAGATAGGACTGGGGAGCTGTTTTTT

D gene: TRBD1
clone size: NA
V gene: TRBV11-2
J gene: TRBJ2-7
CDR3 protein: CASSLNLGQSYEQYF
CDR3 DNA: TGTGCCAGTAGCCTGAATCTGGGACAGTCCTACGAGCAGTACTTC

D gene: NA
clone size: large
V gene: TRBV11-2
J gene: TRBJ2-7
CDR3 protein: CASSLDLGVIYEQYF
CDR3 DNA: TGTGCCAGCAGCTTAGATCTCGGGGTTATCTACGAGCAGTACTTC

D gene: NA
clone size: many
V gene: TRBV9
J gene: TRBJ1-1
CDR3 protein: CASSPNSGDTEAFF
CDR3 DNA: TGTGCCAGCAGCCCCAACTCAGGGGACACTGAAGCTTTCTTT

D gene: NA
clone size: many
V gene: TRBV5-6
J gene: TRBJ2-2
CDR3 protein: CASSLAPRVTGELLF
CDR3 DNA: TGTGCCAGCAGCTTGGCACCCAGAGTCACCGGGGAGCTGCTTTTT

D gene: NA
clone size: NA
V gene: TRBV12-3/TRBV12-4
J gene: TRBJ1-2
CDR3 protein: CASSLRTPLGPFGYTF
CDR3 DNA: TGTGCCAGCAGTTTGCGAACCCCTCTGGGGCCCTTTGGCTACACCTTC

D gene: NA
clone size: NA
V gene: TRBV11-2
J gene: TRBJ2-2
CDR3 protein: CASSLAGLKTGELFF
CDR3 DNA: TGTGCCAGCAGCCTTGCGGGATTGAAGACCGGGGAGCTGTTTTTC

D gene: TRBD1
clone size: NA
V gene: TRBV6-5
J gene: TRBJ2-7
CDR3 protein: CASKFGTGYEQYF
CDR3 DNA: TGTGCCAGCAAATTCGGGACAGGCTACGAGCAGTACTTC

D gene: TRBD2
clone size: few
V gene: TRBV23-1
J gene: TRBJ2-7
CDR3 protein: CASSHLGQGTSGSYEQYF
CDR3 DNA: TGCGCCAGCAGTCATTTGGGACAAGGGACTAGCGGGAGTTACGAGCAGTACTTC

D gene: NA
clone size: large
V gene: TRBV11-1
J gene: TRBJ2-5
CDR3 protein: CASSFNRGQETQYF
CDR3 DNA: TGTGCCAGCAGCTTTAACCGGGGGCAGGAGACCCAGTACTTC

D gene: NA
clone size: NA
V gene: TRBV5-1
J gene: TRBJ2-7
CDR3 protein: CASSLVGGGAGHSYEQYF
CDR3 DNA: NA

D gene: NA
clone size: large
V gene: TRBV11-2
J gene: TRBJ2-3
CDR3 protein: CASSLEYQSTDTQYF
CDR3 DNA: TGTGCCAGCAGCCTCGAATACCAAAGCACAGATACGCAGTATTTT

D gene: TRBD1
clone size: many
V gene: TRBV28
J gene: TRBJ2-7
CDR3 protein: CASSPTGGPYEQYF
CDR3 DNA: TGTGCCAGCAGTCCGACAGGGGGACCCTACGAGCAGTACTTC

D gene: TRBD2
clone size: NA
V gene: TRBV4-2
J gene: TRBJ2-3
CDR3 protein: CASSQGSGKGDTQYF
CDR3 DNA: TGTGCCAGTAGCCAAGGAAGCGGGAAGGGGGATACGCAGTATTTT

D gene: NA
clone size: NA
V gene: TRBV12-3/TRBV12-4
J gene: TRBJ2-5
CDR3 protein: CASSGIRGETQYF
CDR3 DNA: TGTGCCAGCAGCGGGATCAGGGGGGAAACCCAGTACTTC

D gene: NA
clone size: NA
V gene: TRBV10-3
J gene: TRBJ2-6
CDR3 protein: CAISESNSGANILTF
CDR3 DNA: TGTGCCATCAGTGAGTCTAACTCTGGGGCCAACATCCTGACTTTC

D gene: NA
clone size: NA
V gene: TRBV10-1
J gene: TRBJ2-1
CDR3 protein: CTSNEAGNGEQFF
CDR3 DNA: TGCACCAGCAATGAGGCGGGGAATGGGGAGCAGTTCTTC

D gene: NA
clone size: medium-sized
V gene: TRBV11-2
J gene: TRBJ2-7
CDR3 protein: CASSLTDGAYEQYF
CDR3 DNA: TGTGCCAGCAGCTTAACCGACGGAGCCTACGAGCAGTACTTC

D gene: TRBD2
clone size: few
V gene: TRBV6-5
J gene: TRBJ2-7
CDR3 protein: CASSREPGLARSYEQYF
CDR3 DNA: TGTGCCAGCAGCCGAGAGCCAGGACTAGCGAGAAGTTACGAGCAGTACTTC

D gene: TRBD2
clone size: medium-sized
V gene: TRBV11-2
J gene: TRBJ2-3
CDR3 protein: CASSLIAGGSNTDTQYF
CDR3 DNA: TGTGCCAGCAGCCTAATAGCGGGAGGGTCTAACACAGATACGCAGTATTTT

D gene: NA
clone size: NA
V gene: TRBV5-4
J gene: TRBJ2-7
CDR3 protein: CASSSVGDYEQYF
CDR3 DNA: TGTGCCAGTAGCTCGGTAGGCGACTACGAGCAGTACTTC

D gene: TRBD1
clone size: many
V gene: TRBV12-3/TRBV12-4
J gene: TRBJ1-2
CDR3 protein: CASSLGTGPYGYTF
CDR3 DNA: TGTGCCAGCAGTCTCGGGACAGGGCCCTATGGCTACACCTTC

D gene: TRBD2
clone size: NA
V gene: TRBV10-3
J gene: TRBJ2-1
CDR3 protein: CAISVTSGDSYNEQFF
CDR3 DNA: TGTGCCATCAGTGTGACTAGCGGGGACTCCTACAATGAGCAGTTCTTC